These 9 T cell receptor beta chains came from one sample sequenced in a study of blood T cell repertoires in COVID-19. Using immunoSEQ multiplex PCR, the repertoire was profiled, and TCRdb retains in-frame clones only, with some absent. The sample yields 150,000 to 200,000 clones, around 92% seen once. The sample was peripheral blood. These receptors all stem from a young man with COVID-19, enrolled during active disease.

This sequence joins TRBV9 and TRBJ2-1, with 13 bases identical to TRBD2. Losses at the gene ends were 1 base for V and 3 bases for J; bases not matched to a gene: 4. Per germline, CDR1 SGDLS and CDR2 YYNGEE. The CDR3 has 17 amino acids. The CDR3 region is CASSVSGTSGVYNEQFF. For the CDR3, the DNA is TGTGCCAGCAGCGTATCCGGGACTAGCGGGGTCTACAATGAGCAGTTCTTC. Supplemented by reference TRBV9 and TRBJ2-1, the full variable domain reads DSGVTQTPKHLITATGQRVTLRCSPRSGDLSVYWYQQSLDQGLQFLIQYYNGEERAKGNILERFSAQQFPDLHSELNLSSLELGDSALYFCASSVSGTSGVYNEQFFGPGTRLTVL.

CDR3 bases: TGTGCCAGCAGCTGGTCCGGGACAGTTATAGAGCAGTACTTC. The encoded protein is CASSWSGTVIEQYF. The V and J genes are TRBV7-2 and TRBJ2-7; TRBD1 aligns across 7 bases. Germline-derived CDR1 and CDR2 are SGHTA and FQGNSA. This CDR3 region has 14 residues. With V trimmed by 4 bases and J by 7 bases, 10 bases remained unmatched.

This clone was seen just once. CDR3 sequence reads: CASSPNSYEQYF. CDR3 in DNA: TGTGCCAGCAGTCCCAATTCCTACGAGCAGTACTTC. This chain links TRBV12-3 or TRBV12-4 with TRBJ2-7; D call uncertain. Between the trimmed V and J ends, which lost 5 bases and 1 base, there was a span of 6 bases. CDR3 length equals 12 residues.

The rearrangement uses TRBV4-3 and TRBJ1-5; D remains unclear. V was shortened by 0 bases and J by 3 bases, with 3 bases between the two germline ends. This CDR3 has 13 residues. Germline V gene sequence: CDR1 LGHNA, CDR2 YSLEER. CDR3 DNA sequence: TGCGCCAGCAGCCAAGACTACAATCAGCCCCAGCATTTT. It codes for CASSQDYNQPQHF.

The chain recombines TRBV9 with TRBJ1-5, with D unclear. In germline, CDR1 is SGDLS, CDR2 YYNGEE. The V end was cut by 0 bases, the J end by 5 bases, with 6 bases between. CDR3 length: 13 amino acids. The CDR3 DNA reads as TGTGCCAGCAGCGTAGATACGGATCAGCCCCAGCATTTT. Its translation: CASSVDTDQPQHF.

The chain uses TRBV3-1 (or the pseudogene TRBV3-2) and TRBJ1-2; D ambiguous. Trimming removed 4 bases at V and 4 bases at J, with 16 bases between. This CDR3 region has 15 residues. The germline gives CDR1 LGHDT, CDR2 YNNKEL (reference sequence). For the CDR3, the DNA is TGTGCCAGCAGCCCCCCCCAGGCCCGGGGCTATGGCTACACCTTC. Encoded protein: CASSPPQARGYGYTF.

The genes are TRBV28 and TRBJ2-7; possibly TRBD2 for D (5 bases). The CDR3 consists of 13 residues. Germline CDR1 reads MDHEN; CDR2 reads SYDVKM. V was clipped by 6 bases and J by 5 bases, with 14 bases between them. For the CDR3, the DNA is TGTGCCAGCAGCAGCATTAGGAGGAACGAGCAGTACTTC. Translated: CASSSIRRNEQYF. The full variable domain, with the rest looked up from reference TRBV28 and TRBJ2-7, is DVKVTQSSRYLVKRTGEKVFLECVQDMDHENMFWYRQDPGLGLRLIYFSYDVKMKEKGDIPEGYSVSREKKERFSLILESASTNQTSMYLCASSSIRRNEQYFGPGTRLTVT.

The rearrangement uses TRBV19 and TRBJ1-2; 7 positions agree with TRBD1. Germline CDR1 LNHDA, CDR2 SQIVND (reference sequence). This CDR3 has 12 residues. The V gene end was trimmed by 5 bases and the J gene end by 11 bases; junction bases not matched to a gene: 8. The DNA of the CDR3 is TGTGCCAGTAGTTACTCGGACAGGTTTTACACCTTC. It codes for CASSYSDRFYTF.

V usage is TRBV7-2 and J usage is TRBJ2-2, with TRBD2 identical over 7 bases. Trimming cost V 4 bases and J 6 bases; bases outside gene matches: 11. The CDR3 consists of 16 residues. Germline lookup yields CDR1 SGHTA and CDR2 FQGNSA. CDR3 in DNA: TGTGCCAGCAGCTCGTTGGGGGGGATTTATTCCGGGGAGCTGTTTTTT. Its protein product is CASSSLGGIYSGELFF.